The entry below gives a single T cell receptor beta chain sequence along with its context. It has no known antigen specificity. Per-base quality was not reported, and no clone a single base away is much larger than it. This sample was taken from a study of T cell repertoires in cytomegalovirus infection (dated by TCRdb to between 2018 and 2020). In the study overall: Recently identified HLA-C-restricted CMV epitopes, whose presentation resists viral immunomodulation, were targeted by peptide stimulations together with well-studied HLA-B-restricted epitopes. Donor HLA type was relevant to the analysis, as public TCR beta signatures indicated carriage of CMV infection together with the matching HLA type.

Overall study outcomes, separate from this receptor: In the ex vivo response, HLA-C-restricted CMV-specific TCR beta clonotypes were dominant, and in two of eight donors the single most frequent clonotype came from this HLA-C-restricted group. In both this cohort and an independent cohort of some 380 donors, the cumulative frequency of public TCR beta family members distinguished carriers of CMV infection plus the relevant HLA type.

V lost 5 bases and J lost 0 bases; the stretch between them is 14 bases long. The CDR3 covers 15 residues, taking in both the cysteine and the phenylalanine. Only the CDR3 part of the read is kept: 45 bases, read in frame from the first base. Based on the germline V gene, the CDR1 and CDR2 sequences are SGHTA and FQGNSA. The meaning of the sample's treatment or condition label: in vitro stimulation with specific CMV peptide epitopes to enrich CMV-specific T cells. Sequencing used an Illumina HiSeq 1500. TCRdb reran the public reads through fastp at Q25 and MiXCR, keeping productive beta chains. Rows are unified per CDR3 protein, each entry keeping the most common DNA and genes. The sample includes 640,000 or so distinct CDR3 sequences, with about 33% observed a single time. The ten largest account for roughly 20% of the sample.

This TCR was sampled from a human donor in good health (CMV status not recorded). Some clones in this sample may be carry-over from other donors' samples. Here the chain combines TRBV7-2 and TRBJ2-7; matching of 6 bases hints at TRBD2 as the D gene. The sequenced sample was cultured PBMCs, obtained from culture after CMV antigen stimulation. CDR3 protein: CASSEGTADSYEQYF. The sequenced DNA: TGTGCCAGCAGCGAAGGGACTGCAGACTCCTACGAGCAGTACTTC.